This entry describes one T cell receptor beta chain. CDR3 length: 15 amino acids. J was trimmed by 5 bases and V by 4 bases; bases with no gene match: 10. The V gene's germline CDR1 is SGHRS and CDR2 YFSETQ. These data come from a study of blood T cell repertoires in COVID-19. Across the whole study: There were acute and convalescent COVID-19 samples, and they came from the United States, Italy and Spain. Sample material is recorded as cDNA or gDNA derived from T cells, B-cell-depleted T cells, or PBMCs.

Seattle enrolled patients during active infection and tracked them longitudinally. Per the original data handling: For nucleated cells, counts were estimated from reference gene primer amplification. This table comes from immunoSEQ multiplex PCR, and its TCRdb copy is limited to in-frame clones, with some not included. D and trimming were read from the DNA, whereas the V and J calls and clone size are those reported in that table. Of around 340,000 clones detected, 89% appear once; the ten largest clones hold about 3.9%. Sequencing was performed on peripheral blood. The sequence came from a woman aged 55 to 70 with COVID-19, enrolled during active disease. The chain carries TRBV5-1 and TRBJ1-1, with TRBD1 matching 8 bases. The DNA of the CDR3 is TGCGCCAGCAGCAGTCCCAGGGGGCGCGAGACTGAAGCTTTCTTT. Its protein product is CASSSPRGRETEAFF. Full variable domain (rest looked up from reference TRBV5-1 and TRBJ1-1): KAGVTQTPRYLIKTRGQQVTLSCSPISGHRSVSWYQQTPGQGLQFLFEYFSETQRNKGNFPGRFSGRQFSNSRSEMNVSTLELGDSALYLCASSSPRGRETEAFFGQGTRLTVV.